This T cell receptor (beta chain) was found in a study of CD8 T cells in Susac syndrome. From blood CD8+ and CD4+ T cells, TCR beta sequences were generated. It was negative isolation that provided the CD8+ and CD4+ T cells, whereas TEMRA cells were enriched by FACS. This CDR3 spans 15 amino acids. The V end lost 5 bases, the J end lost 5 bases, and 16 bases lay between the germline ends. CDR1 and CDR2 (germline): LGHDT, YNNKEL (reference sequence). Random-hexamer reverse transcription was applied to roughly 0.45 to 1 ug RNA. Each CDR3 protein gets one entry after TCRdb re-called the immunoSEQ multiplex PCR reads with MiXCR. The sample lists approximately 200,000 distinct CDR3 sequences; 95% were seen once.

Sequenced material: CD4+ T cells from PBMCs. The rearrangement uses TRBV3-1 and TRBJ2-1; TRBD1 is a possible D gene (5 bases). The TCR sequence derives from a human donor with multiple sclerosis. This chain's CDR3 is CASSTGPHKNNEQFF. CDR3 in DNA: TGTGCCAGCAGCACAGGACCACATAAAAACAATGAGCAGTTCTTC.